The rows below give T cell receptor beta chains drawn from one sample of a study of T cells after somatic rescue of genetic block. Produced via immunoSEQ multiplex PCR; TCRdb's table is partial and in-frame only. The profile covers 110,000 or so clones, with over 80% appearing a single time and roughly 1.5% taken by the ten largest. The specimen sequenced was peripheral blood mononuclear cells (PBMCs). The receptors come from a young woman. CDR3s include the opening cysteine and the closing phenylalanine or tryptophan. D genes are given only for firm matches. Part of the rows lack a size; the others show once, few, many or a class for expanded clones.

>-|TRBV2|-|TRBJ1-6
CASTKDGSSYNSPLHF
TGTGCCAGCACCAAGGACGGGAGCTCCTATAATTCACCCCTCCACTTT
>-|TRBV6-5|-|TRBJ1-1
CASSGGQPNTEAFF
TGTGCCAGCAGTGGAGGACAACCGAACACTGAAGCTTTCTTT
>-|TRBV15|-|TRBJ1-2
CATSRTANYGYTF
TGTGCCACCAGCAGGACAGCTAACTATGGCTACACCTTC
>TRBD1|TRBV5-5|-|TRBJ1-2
CASSPDRANYGYTF
TGTGCCAGCAGCCCGGACAGGGCTAACTATGGCTACACCTTC
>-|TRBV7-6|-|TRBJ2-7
CASSLGGDYEQYF
TGTGCCAGCAGCTTAGGGGGGGACTACGAGCAGTACTTC
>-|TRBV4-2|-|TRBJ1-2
CASSQEQGGGYGYTF
TGTGCCAGCAGCCAAGAACAGGGTGGCGGCTATGGCTACACCTTC
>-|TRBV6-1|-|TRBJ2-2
CASSEVGSYTGELFF
TGTGCCAGCAGTGAAGTAGGCAGCTACACCGGGGAGCTGTTTTTT
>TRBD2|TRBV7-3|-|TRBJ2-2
CASSLNGGEGPGELFF
TGTGCCAGCAGCTTAAATGGAGGGGAGGGGCCCGGGGAGCTGTTTTTT
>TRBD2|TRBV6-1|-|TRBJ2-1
CASSVGVWRGGDEQFF
TGTGCCAGCAGTGTTGGGGTTTGGCGCGGGGGGGATGAGCAGTTCTTC
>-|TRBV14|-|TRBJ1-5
CASSQGLDQPQHF
TGTGCCAGCAGCCAAGGGCTGGATCAGCCCCAGCATTTT
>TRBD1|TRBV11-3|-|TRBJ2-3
CASSFDRGPADTQYF
TGTGCCAGCAGCTTCGACAGGGGGCCCGCAGATACGCAGTATTTT
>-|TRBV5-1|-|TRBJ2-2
CASSFPNTGELFF
TGCGCCAGCAGCTTCCCGAACACCGGGGAGCTGTTTTTT
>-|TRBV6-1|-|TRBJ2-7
CASSENIYEQYF
TGTGCCAGCAGTGAAAACATCTACGAGCAGTACTTC
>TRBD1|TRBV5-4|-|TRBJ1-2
CASSKTGGYGYTF
TGTGCCAGCAGCAAGACAGGGGGCTATGGCTACACCTTC
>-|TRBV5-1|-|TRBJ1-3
CASSSSFSGNTIYF
TGCGCCAGCAGCTCCTCCTTCTCTGGAAACACCATATATTTT
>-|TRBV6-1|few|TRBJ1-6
CASSEAGGNNSPLHF
TGTGCCAGCAGTGAGGCGGGGGGAAATAATTCACCCCTCCACTTT
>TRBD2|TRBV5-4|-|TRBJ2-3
CASSLWRSGGAVGTDTQYF
TGTGCCAGCAGCTTATGGCGAAGCGGGGGGGCTGTGGGCACAGATACGCAGTATTTT
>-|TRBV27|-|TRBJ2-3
CASRATGNTGTDTQYF
TGTGCCAGCAGGGCGACAGGAAATACTGGCACAGATACGCAGTATTTT
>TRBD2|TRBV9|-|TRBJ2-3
CASSVALAGLTDTQYF
TGTGCCAGCAGCGTAGCCCTAGCGGGACTCACAGATACGCAGTATTTT
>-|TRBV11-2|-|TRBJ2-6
CASRQIKGTGANVLTF
TGTGCCAGCAGACAAATTAAGGGGACTGGGGCCAACGTCCTGACTTTC
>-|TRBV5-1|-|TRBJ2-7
CASSLVGGEQYF
TGCGCCAGCAGCTTGGTGGGGGGCGAGCAGTACTTC
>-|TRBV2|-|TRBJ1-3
CASSRSGGSGNTIYF
TGTGCCAGCAGTCGATCCGGGGGGTCTGGAAACACCATATATTTT
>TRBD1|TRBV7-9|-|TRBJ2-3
CASSWDRTRGSTDTQYF
TGTGCCAGCAGCTGGGACAGGACCCGGGGTAGCACAGATACGCAGTATTTT
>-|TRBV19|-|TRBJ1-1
CASSWGASTEAFF
TGTGCCAGTAGTTGGGGGGCGAGCACTGAAGCTTTCTTT
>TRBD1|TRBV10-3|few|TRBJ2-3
CAIKGAFSTDTQYF
TGTGCCATCAAGGGGGCTTTTAGCACAGATACGCAGTATTTT
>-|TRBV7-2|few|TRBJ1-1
CASSLGTVTLEAFF
TGTGCCAGCAGCTTAGGCACAGTCACACTTGAAGCTTTCTTT
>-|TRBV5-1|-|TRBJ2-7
CASSPEAFNEQYF
TGCGCCAGCAGCCCGGAGGCTTTCAACGAGCAGTACTTC
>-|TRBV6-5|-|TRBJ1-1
CASSYSSGGAAFF
TGTGCCAGCAGTTACTCGTCGGGCGGTGCAGCTTTCTTT
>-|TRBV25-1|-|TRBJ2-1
CASSDFGGYNEQFF
TGTGCCAGCAGTGATTTTGGGGGCTACAATGAGCAGTTCTTC
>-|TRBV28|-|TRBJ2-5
CASSHGTAGETQYF
TGTGCCAGCAGCCACGGGACAGCGGGGGAGACCCAGTACTTC
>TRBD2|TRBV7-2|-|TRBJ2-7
CASSLGLAGPYEQYF
TGTGCCAGCAGCTTAGGACTAGCGGGACCCTACGAGCAGTACTTC
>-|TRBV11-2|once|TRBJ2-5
CASSLDSTGWETQYF
TGTGCCAGCAGCTTAGATAGCACTGGTTGGGAGACCCAGTACTTC
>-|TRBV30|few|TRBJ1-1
CAWIRGWGTEAFF
TGTGCCTGGATCAGGGGTTGGGGCACTGAAGCTTTCTTT
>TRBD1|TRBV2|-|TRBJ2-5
CASSVPGTGVPGGQETQYF
TGTGCCAGCAGTGTTCCCGGGACAGGGGTCCCAGGGGGGCAAGAGACCCAGTACTTC
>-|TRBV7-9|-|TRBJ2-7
CASSLASSFGEQYF
TGTGCCAGCAGCTTAGCATCGTCGTTTGGCGAGCAGTACTTC
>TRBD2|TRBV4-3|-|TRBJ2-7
CASSQERASGSYEQYF
TGCGCCAGCAGCCAAGAAAGGGCTAGCGGATCCTACGAGCAGTACTTC
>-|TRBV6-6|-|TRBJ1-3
CASSYGLPSGNTIYF
TGTGCCAGCAGTTATGGGCTTCCCTCTGGAAACACCATATATTTT
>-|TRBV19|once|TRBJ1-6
CASSMQNSPLHF
TGTGCCAGTAGTATGCAGAATTCACCCCTCCACTTT
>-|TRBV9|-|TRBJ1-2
CASSVAGLNYGYTF
TGTGCCAGCAGCGTAGCAGGCCTTAACTATGGCTACACCTTC
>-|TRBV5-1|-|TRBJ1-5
CASSLDGGSNQPQHF
TGCGCCAGCAGCCTCGACGGAGGGAGCAATCAGCCCCAGCATTTT
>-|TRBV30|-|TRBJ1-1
CAWKGNEAFF
TGTGCCTGGAAAGGGAATGAAGCTTTCTTT
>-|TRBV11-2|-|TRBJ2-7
CASSTRLRHDYSYEQYF
TGTGCCAGCAGCACAAGGCTACGGCACGACTACTCCTACGAGCAGTACTTC